Listed here are 8 T cell receptor beta chains from one sample, sequenced in a study of molecular identifiers for immune sequencing clone quantification. TCRdb processed the PCR reads anew with MiXCR; each CDR3 protein has one entry. The table records over 600,000 distinct CDR3 sequences, just under 20% of them present only once. Sequencing used naive CD8+ T cells from blood, with Jurkat cell RNA spiked in. Subset denoted: FACS-sorted CD8+CD4-CCR7+CD45RA+ naive T cells. Source of these receptors: a human donor in good health. Some libraries in this study had Jurkat cell RNA spiked in.

This clonotype was seen repeatedly, ten times or more. The chain couples TRBV12-3 or TRBV12-4 to TRBJ1-1, with 7 nucleotides matching TRBD1. The CDR3 loop spans 14 amino acids. The V segment lost 6 bases and the J segment 3 bases; nucleotides outside the gene matches: 7. As DNA, the CDR3 is TGTGCCAGCAGACAACAGGGGATGGACACTGAAGCTTTCTTT. Translating gives CASRQQGMDTEAFF.

About this clonotype: It may be a read error: a sequence one base away is much more abundant. This sequence joins TRBV4-3 and TRBJ1-1, with 7 bases aligning to TRBD1. Germline-derived CDR1 and CDR2 are LGHNA and YSLEER. The CDR3 has 13 amino acids. V was clipped by 8 bases and J by 5 bases; unmatched bases: 8. Written as DNA, the CDR3 is TGCGCCAGCGGCCCGACAGGGCATACTGAAGCTTTCTTT. Translated, it gives CASGPTGHTEAFF.

This clonotype occurred many times. The chain employs TRBV30 and TRBJ2-1; D is possibly TRBD2 (5 bases). CDR1 and CDR2 from the germline V gene are GTSNPN and SVGIG (reference sequence). Trimming left V 5 bases short and J 7 bases short, with 9 bases between. This CDR3 is built from 11 residues. This chain's CDR3 is CAWEDSNEQFF. As DNA, the CDR3 is TGTGCCTGGGAGGACTCTAATGAGCAGTTCTTC.

This clonotype has a handful of counts. The V and J genes are TRBV9 and TRBJ2-3; 7 bases match TRBD2. J gave up 2 bases and V 1 base, and 13 bases lay outside the gene matches. The CDR3 runs 18 residues. CDR1 and CDR2 (germline): SGDLS, YYNGEE. The CDR3 DNA sequence: TGTGCCAGCAGCGTAAGCGCGGGGAGGGCTCCTTCCACAGATACGCAGTATTTT. Its translation: CASSVSAGRAPSTDTQYF.

In regard to this clonotype: A much larger clone differs from this one at a single base, so this may be a read error. It is unclear where the CDR3 begins or ends on the DNA, so no DNA is shown, and the CDR3 is as TCRdb lists it. This chain joins TRBV29-1 and TRBJ2-2; the table's D call of TRBD1 was not tested on the DNA. The CDR3 contains 15 residues when both ends are counted. Germline V gene lookup returns CDR1 SQVTM and CDR2 ANQGSEA. The CDR3 region is CSVAVAQGNTGEPFF.

This clonotype appeared a single time. One base away lies a much larger clone, so this may be a sequencing read error. Here the CDR3 reads CSVAGANTGEPFF. The CDR3 region has the DNA TGCAGCGTTGCCGGGGCGAACACCGGGGAGCCGTTTTTT. This chain links TRBV29-1 with TRBJ2-2; the D gene could be TRBD1 or TRBD2 (5 bases each). The CDR3 is 13 amino acids. Germline values: CDR1 SQVTM, CDR2 ANQGSEA.

This clonotype was detected many times. V is TRBV30 and J is TRBJ2-7, with 8 bases fitting TRBD1. Germline-derived CDR1 and CDR2 are GTSNPN and SVGIG (reference sequence). The length of the CDR3 is 14 residues. The V segment lost 0 bases and the J segment 7 bases; nucleotides outside the gene matches: 8. This chain's CDR3 is CAWSVVTGVDEQYF. CDR3 nucleotide sequence: TGTGCCTGGAGTGTAGTGACAGGGGTTGATGAGCAGTACTTC.

This clonotype was seen at least ten times. The chain carries TRBV7-6 and TRBJ2-2; D not certain. Trimming pared 3 bases from V and 1 base from J, leaving 6 bases between. Per the germline V gene, CDR1 is SGHVS and CDR2 is FNYEAQ. The length of the CDR3 is 14 residues. The CDR3 region is CASSFTENTGELFF. CDR3 nucleotides: TGTGCCAGCAGCTTTACAGAGAACACCGGGGAGCTGTTTTTT.